The T cell receptor beta chain under discussion was sequenced for a study of T cells of healthy individuals. MiXCR, run by TCRdb on the 5' RACE reads, gives a single entry per CDR3 protein. Seen here are approximately 50,000 distinct CDR3 sequences, over 12% observed once, and the top ten hold about 16%. Germline V gene lookup returns CDR1 LNHDA and CDR2 SQIVND (reference sequence). J was trimmed by 1 base and V by 3 bases; bases with no gene match: 4. The CDR3 is made up of 16 amino acids. The chain carries TRBV19 and TRBJ2-3; 10 nucleotides align to TRBD1. This receptor was taken from a human donor in good health. The CDR3 loop reads CASSIRQGARTDTQYF. The CDR3 nucleotides are TGTGCCAGTAGTATCCGACAGGGGGCACGCACAGATACGCAGTATTTT.